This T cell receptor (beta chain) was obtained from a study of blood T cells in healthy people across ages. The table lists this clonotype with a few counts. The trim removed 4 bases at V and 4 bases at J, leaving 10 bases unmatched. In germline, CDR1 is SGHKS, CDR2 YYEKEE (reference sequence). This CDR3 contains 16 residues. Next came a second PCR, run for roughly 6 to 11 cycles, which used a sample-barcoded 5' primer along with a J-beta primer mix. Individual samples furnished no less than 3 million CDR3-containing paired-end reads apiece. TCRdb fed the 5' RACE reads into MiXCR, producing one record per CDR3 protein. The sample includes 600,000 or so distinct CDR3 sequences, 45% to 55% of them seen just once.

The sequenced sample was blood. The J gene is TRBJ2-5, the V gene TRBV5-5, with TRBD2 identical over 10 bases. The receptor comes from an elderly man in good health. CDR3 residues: CASSPAAGLALETQYF. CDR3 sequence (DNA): TGTGCCAGCAGCCCGGCCGCGGGACTAGCGTTAGAGACCCAGTACTTC.